The 18 T cell receptor beta chains below all came from one sample that was sequenced in a study of T cell responses to AZD1222 COVID-19 vaccine. Sequencing was performed with immunoSEQ multiplex PCR; in TCRdb, only in-frame clones are kept and a portion is missing. The sample yields about 140,000 clones, 70% to 90% seen once. The material was peripheral blood, obtained 28 days after the second AZD1222 dose. Source of these receptors: an adult who received the AZD1222 COVID-19 vaccine.

The V and J genes are TRBV7-2 and TRBJ2-3; 9 bases are a match to TRBD2. Germline CDR1 is SGHTA and CDR2 is FQGNSA. Losses at the gene ends were 1 base for V and 5 bases for J; bases not matched to a gene: 7. The CDR3 contains 16 residues. CDR3 sequence (DNA): TGTGCCAGCAGCTTAGAAGTAGCGGGAGCCCAAGATACGCAGTATTTT. This translates into CASSLEVAGAQDTQYF. Full variable domain (remainder filled in from reference TRBV7-2 and TRBJ2-3): GAGVSQSPSNKVTEKGKDVELRCDPISGHTALYWYRQSLGQGLEFLIYFQGNSAPDKSGLPSDRFSAERTGGSVSTLTIQRTQQEDSAVYLCASSLEVAGAQDTQYFGPGTRLTVL.

The chain recombines TRBV7-6 with TRBJ2-1; D unclear. V shed 4 bases and J shed 4 bases, with 5 bases lying between them. The CDR3 runs to 12 residues. Germline V gene sequence: CDR1 SGHVS, CDR2 FNYEAQ. CDR3 bases: TGTGCCAGCAGCTCCGAGTACAATGAGCAGTTCTTC. It yields the protein CASSSEYNEQFF.

The chain has TRBV29-1 and TRBJ1-1, with 9 bases matching TRBD1. CDR3 size: 14 residues. CDR1 and CDR2 (germline): SQVTM, ANQGSEA. V shed 6 bases, J shed 2 bases, and the junction held 7 bases outside the gene matches. This CDR3 is CSVVRDRVNTEAFF. In DNA, the CDR3 is TGCAGCGTGGTCCGGGACAGGGTTAACACTGAAGCTTTCTTT.

The V and J genes are TRBV27 and TRBJ2-5; TRBD2 matches 7 bases. This CDR3 contains 14 residues. V was pared by 10 bases and J by 5 bases, with 13 bases of the junction left unmatched. Germline CDR1 is MNHEY and CDR2 is SMNVEV (reference sequence). In DNA, the CDR3 is TGTGCCACCCGAAGATCCAGGGAGGGGGAGACCCAGTACTTC. It is translated as CATRRSREGETQYF.

V and J are TRBV6-5 and TRBJ2-3; a weak D match, TRBD2 (6 bases). Germline-derived CDR1 and CDR2 are MNHEY and SVGAGI. This CDR3 comprises 13 residues. The ends were cut back, 7 bases at V and 0 bases at J, with 8 bases in the middle. The CDR3 here is CASNGGSTDTQYF. DNA of the CDR3: TGTGCCAGCAACGGGGGTAGCACAGATACGCAGTATTTT.

The chain joins TRBV5-4 to TRBJ1-4, with unresolved D. Germline V gene lookup returns CDR1 SGHNT and CDR2 YYREEE (reference sequence). Trimming pared 2 bases from V and 8 bases from J, leaving 13 bases between. The CDR3 has 14 amino acids. DNA for the CDR3: TGTGCCAGCAGCTTCAATAGAGGGTCAGAAAAACTGTTTTTT. This gives the protein CASSFNRGSEKLFF.

The CDR3 nucleotides read TGTGCCAGCAACCTCCAGACAGACAATGGCTACACCTTC. Amino acid sequence: CASNLQTDNGYTF. J is TRBJ1-2 and V is TRBV28; the D gene is possibly TRBD1 (5 bases). The V gene lost 7 bases and the J gene lost 6 bases, with 15 bases spanning the gap. The CDR3 runs 13 residues. Germline assignment: CDR1 MDHEN and CDR2 SYDVKM.

The V call is TRBV18, the J call TRBJ2-3; 12 bases map to TRBD2. J gave up 2 bases and V 4 bases, and 4 bases lay outside the gene matches. Germline loops: CDR1 KGHSH, CDR2 LQKENI. The length of the CDR3 is 16 residues. The CDR3 protein is CASSLRLAGDTDTQYF. In nucleotides, the CDR3 is TGTGCCAGCTCACTCCGACTAGCGGGGGACACAGATACGCAGTATTTT.

This clone was picked up one time. The CDR3 loop reads CASSTGQGASEQYF. CDR3 nucleotides: TGTGCCAGCAGTACCGGACAAGGCGCCTCCGAGCAGTACTTC. The V and J genes are TRBV28 and TRBJ2-7; TRBD1 might be the D (5 bases). Germline loops: CDR1 MDHEN, CDR2 SYDVKM. V was cut by 5 bases and J by 6 bases, with 17 bases left in between. This CDR3 comprises 14 residues.

The rearrangement links TRBV11-2 to TRBJ2-3; unclear D gene. Germline V gives CDR1 SGHAT, CDR2 FQNNGV. V was cut by 1 base and J by 0 bases, with 20 bases left in between. This CDR3 has 19 amino acids. The CDR3 protein is CASSLVYQRSLRSTDTQYF. As DNA, the CDR3 is TGTGCCAGCAGCTTAGTCTATCAGCGATCCCTAAGAAGCACAGATACGCAGTATTTT.

This chain connects TRBV2 to TRBJ1-5; unclear D gene. From germline, CDR1 is SNHLY and CDR2 FYNNEI. The CDR3 runs 13 residues. The V and J ends lost 4 bases and 5 bases respectively, with 9 bases between them. CDR3 amino acids: CASSVRRDQPQHF. CDR3 nucleotides: TGTGCCAGCAGTGTCAGAAGGGATCAGCCCCAGCATTTT.

The chain recombines TRBV30 with TRBJ2-2; no definite D call. The CDR3 runs 13 residues. With 3 bases removed from V and 4 bases from J, the gap between germline ends came to 9 bases. Germline lookup yields CDR1 GTSNPN and CDR2 SVGIG (reference sequence). The CDR3 region has the DNA TGTGCCTGGAGGTTTTTGAGCACCGGGGAGCTGTTTTTT. It encodes CAWRFLSTGELFF.

The CDR3 DNA sequence: TGTGCCAGCAGCGGACAGGGGCAAGAGACCCAGTACTTC. This gives the protein CASSGQGQETQYF. The chain uses TRBV7-3 and TRBJ2-5, with 9 bases fitting TRBD1. V lost 5 bases and J lost 2; bases outside the gene matches: 0. This CDR3 has 13 residues. CDR1 is SGHTA and CDR2 is FQGTGA in the germline V gene.

V and J are TRBV5-1 and TRBJ1-1; tentatively, D is TRBD1 (5 bases). The germline V and J ends were trimmed by 0 bases and 6 bases, with 9 bases remaining between them. This CDR3 region has 13 residues. The germline V gene has CDR1 SGHRS and CDR2 YFSETQ. The CDR3 nucleotides are TGCGCCAGCAGCTTGGATCAGGGTTCTGAAGCTTTCTTT. Translated, it gives CASSLDQGSEAFF.

This chain connects TRBV6-5 to TRBJ2-7, with TRBD1 identical over 8 bases. CDR1 MNHEY and CDR2 SVGAGI come from the germline V gene. V dropped 2 bases and J dropped 0; count of bases not matched to a gene: 3. The CDR3 has 15 residues. CDR3 in DNA: TGTGCCAGCAGTTACAACAGGGGGGCCTCCTACGAGCAGTACTTC. Translating gives CASSYNRGASYEQYF.

The chain couples TRBV10-3 to TRBJ1-5; D not certain. The germline V gene has CDR1 ENHRY and CDR2 SYGVKD. The germline V and J ends were trimmed by 11 bases and 5 bases, with 16 bases remaining between them. The CDR3 totals 13 residues. The CDR3 DNA follows: TGTGCCTCTGGGGTCACAGAGGATCAGCCCCAGCATTTT. Protein: CASGVTEDQPQHF.

The CDR3 here is CATQGASGGLNEQFF. The CDR3 DNA reads as TGTGCCACCCAAGGGGCTAGCGGGGGACTCAATGAGCAGTTCTTC. V usage is TRBV2 and J usage is TRBJ2-1; 10 bases are shared with TRBD2. The V segment lost 10 bases and the J segment 6 bases; nucleotides outside the gene matches: 12. This CDR3 comprises 15 residues. CDR1 and CDR2 from the germline V gene are SNHLY and FYNNEI.

The chain combines TRBV18 with TRBJ2-3; the D is unclear. V was cut by 5 bases and J by 4 bases, with 34 bases left in between. Germline CDR1 reads KGHSH; CDR2 reads LQKENI. This CDR3 has 21 amino acids. The CDR3 loop is CASSEFVLDGSASRGADTQYF. CDR3 coding DNA: TGTGCCAGCTCAGAGTTCGTTCTGGACGGAAGTGCAAGCCGAGGAGCAGATACGCAGTATTTT.